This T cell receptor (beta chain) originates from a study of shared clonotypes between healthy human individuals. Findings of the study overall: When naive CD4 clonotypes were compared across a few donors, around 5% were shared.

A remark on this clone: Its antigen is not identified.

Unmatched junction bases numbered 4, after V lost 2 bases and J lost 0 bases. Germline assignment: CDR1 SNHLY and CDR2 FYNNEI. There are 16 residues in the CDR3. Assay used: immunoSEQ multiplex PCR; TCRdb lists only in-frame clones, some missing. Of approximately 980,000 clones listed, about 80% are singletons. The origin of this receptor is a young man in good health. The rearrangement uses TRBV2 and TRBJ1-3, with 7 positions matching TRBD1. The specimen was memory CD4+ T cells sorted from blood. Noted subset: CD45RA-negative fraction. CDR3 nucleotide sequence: TGTGCCAGCAGTGAACAGGGGGGAAGCTCTGGAAACACCATATATTTT. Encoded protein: CASSEQGGSSGNTIYF. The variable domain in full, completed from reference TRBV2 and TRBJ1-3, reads EPEVTQTPSHQVTQMGQEVILRCVPISNHLYFYWYRQILGQKVEFLVSFYNNEISEKSEIFDDQFSVERPDGSNFTLKIRSTKLEDSAMYFCASSEQGGSSGNTIYFGEGSWLTVV.